A selection of T cell receptor beta chains follows, all from one sample in a study of blood T cell repertoires in COVID-19. TCRdb's table, derived via immunoSEQ multiplex PCR, lists solely in-frame clones and lacks some. The data hold tens of thousands of clones, with around 90% observed a single time. Sequencing input: peripheral blood. The source is a man aged 18 to 29 with COVID-19, enrolled during active disease. CDR3s include the opening cysteine and the closing phenylalanine or tryptophan. The D gene is left open where the match is weak. Part of the rows lack a size; the others show once, few, many or a class for expanded clones.

TRBJ2-3 NA TRBV19 TRBD2 CASSLRLAIDTQYF TGTGCCAGTAGTCTCCGACTAGCGATAGATACGCAGTATTTT
TRBJ2-6 once TRBV28 NA CASSLLRLRANVLTF TGTGCCAGCAGTCTACTTCGCCTTCGGGCCAACGTCCTGACTTTC
TRBJ2-7 NA TRBV10-3 TRBD2 CAISARTSGSNEQYF TGTGCCATCAGTGCCCGCACTAGCGGGAGTAACGAGCAGTACTTC
TRBJ1-5 NA TRBV15 NA CATSRDRGRNQPQHF TGTGCCACCAGCAGAGATAGGGGCCGCAATCAGCCCCAGCATTTT
TRBJ2-1 NA TRBV9 TRBD2 CASSVAGGMRNEQFF TGTGCCAGCAGCGTGGCCGGGGGGATGCGAAATGAGCAGTTCTTC
TRBJ1-1 medium-sized TRBV27 TRBD1 CASSLRPPGQGVSEAFF TGTGCCAGCAGTTTACGCCCCCCGGGACAGGGGGTGTCTGAAGCTTTCTTT
TRBJ2-7 NA TRBV7-2 TRBD1 CASSITGGLSYEQYF TGTGCCAGCAGTATTACAGGGGGACTCTCCTACGAGCAGTACTTC
TRBJ2-2 once TRBV15 TRBD1 CATSLRQGAGGELFF TGTGCCACCAGCTTGCGACAGGGGGCAGGCGGGGAGCTGTTTTTT
TRBJ1-2 NA TRBV14 NA CASSRSNYGYTF TGTGCCAGCAGTCGGTCGAACTATGGCTACACCTTC
TRBJ2-3 NA TRBV28 NA CASSRPRGLVDTQYF TGTGCCAGCAGCCGCCCGAGGGGGTTGGTAGATACGCAGTATTTT
TRBJ2-7 NA TRBV6-6 TRBD2 CASSYAPLAGLYEQYF TGTGCCAGCAGTTACGCCCCACTAGCGGGATTATACGAGCAGTACTTC
TRBJ2-7 NA TRBV5-6 NA CASSLGRSWEQYF TGTGCCAGCAGTTTAGGCAGGTCGTGGGAGCAGTACTTC
TRBJ2-1 NA TRBV4-1 TRBD2 CASSQMTSGAINEQFF TGCGCCAGCAGCCAAATGACTAGCGGGGCTATTAATGAGCAGTTCTTC
TRBJ2-1 NA TRBV7-6 TRBD2 CASRPLAGGYNEQFF TGTGCCAGCAGACCGCTAGCGGGAGGTTACAATGAGCAGTTCTTC
TRBJ2-1 NA TRBV20-1 TRBD2 CSASSGLAGVLTYNEQFF TGCAGTGCTAGTTCAGGACTAGCGGGGGTACTAACCTACAATGAGCAGTTCTTC
TRBJ1-5 NA TRBV30 NA CAWAGFENQPQHF TGTGCCTGGGCAGGGTTTGAGAATCAGCCCCAGCATTTT
TRBJ2-7 NA TRBV7-6 NA CASSLAGSSYEQYF TGTGCCAGCAGCTTAGCGGGCAGCTCCTACGAGCAGTACTTC
TRBJ1-3 NA TRBV7-9 NA CASSPSVGGTGNTIYF TGTGCCAGCAGCCCTTCCGTCGGGGGTACTGGAAACACCATATATTTT
TRBJ1-5 medium-sized TRBV28 NA CASRRQVFNQPQHF TGTGCCAGCAGGCGACAGGTCTTCAATCAGCCCCAGCATTTT
TRBJ1-5 NA TRBV2 TRBD1 CASTELGQGVDQPQHF TGTGCCAGCACCGAACTTGGACAGGGCGTGGATCAGCCCCAGCATTTT
TRBJ1-1 NA TRBV27 NA CASSLFERGAKLNTEAFF TGTGCCAGCAGTTTATTCGAACGGGGGGCAAAACTGAACACTGAAGCTTTCTTT
TRBJ2-7 NA TRBV19 TRBD1 CASRTTGEDEQYF TGTGCCAGTAGAACGACAGGGGAGGACGAGCAGTACTTC
TRBJ2-1 once TRBV7-9 NA CASSPSGGNNEQFF TGTGCCAGCAGCCCCTCGGGGGGCAACAATGAGCAGTTCTTC
TRBJ2-7 NA TRBV12-3/TRBV12-4 NA CASKEAGDYEQYF TGTGCCAGCAAGGAGGCAGGGGACTACGAGCAGTACTTC
TRBJ2-2 NA TRBV11-2 NA CASRRATSRGELFF TGTGCCAGCAGGAGGGCCACGTCCAGGGGGGAGCTGTTTTTT
TRBJ2-1 NA TRBV4-3 TRBD2 CASSQDSSGGTYNEQFF TGCGCCAGCAGCCAAGATTCGTCGGGAGGGACGTACAATGAGCAGTTCTTC
TRBJ2-1 once TRBV6-1 TRBD1 CASSESPDRDYNEQFF TGTGCCAGCAGTGAATCCCCCGACAGGGACTACAATGAGCAGTTCTTC
TRBJ2-2 NA TRBV5-1 NA CASSASGTPITGELFF TGCGCCAGCAGCGCCTCCGGGACTCCCATCACCGGGGAGCTGTTTTTT
TRBJ2-5 NA TRBV7-2 TRBD2 CASSFTPTSGVGETQYF TGTGCCAGCAGCTTTACCCCGACTAGCGGAGTGGGAGAGACCCAGTACTTC
TRBJ2-6 NA TRBV5-1 NA CASSFSSGANVLTF TGCGCCAGCAGCTTCAGCTCTGGGGCCAACGTCCTGACTTTC
TRBJ2-1 NA TRBV5-1 TRBD1 CASSRDRGGNEQFF TGCGCCAGCAGCCGGGACAGGGGAGGCAATGAGCAGTTCTTC
TRBJ2-5 NA TRBV5-1 TRBD2 CASSSTSTGGVETQYF TGCGCCAGCAGTTCTACAAGTACGGGAGGAGTAGAGACCCAGTACTTC
TRBJ1-4 NA TRBV7-9 NA CASSTPAEKLLF TGTGCCAGCAGCACCCCAGCGGAAAAACTGCTTTTT
TRBJ2-3 NA TRBV5-1 NA CATKGAVYTDTQYF TGCGCCACCAAGGGAGCGGTTTACACAGATACGCAGTATTTT
TRBJ1-6 NA TRBV25-1 NA CASTDGAGRNNSPLHF TGTGCCAGCACCGATGGTGCGGGACGGAATAATTCACCCCTCCACTTT
TRBJ1-4 NA TRBV15 NA CATSGAREGIEKLFF TGTGCCACCAGCGGGGCCAGGGAAGGGATTGAAAAACTGTTTTTT
TRBJ2-1 NA TRBV7-2 NA CASSGLQNEQFF TGTGCCAGCAGCGGGCTACAGAATGAGCAGTTCTTC
TRBJ2-2 NA TRBV6-5 NA CATKSIGELFF TGTGCCACCAAATCCATCGGGGAGCTGTTTTTT
TRBJ2-1 NA TRBV27 TRBD2 CASSLFGGGLAGYNEQFF TGTGCCAGCAGTTTATTCGGTGGAGGACTAGCGGGGTACAATGAGCAGTTCTTC
TRBJ2-2 NA TRBV30 NA CAWRRLGELFF TGTGCCTGGAGGCGACTGGGGGAGCTGTTTTTT
TRBJ2-1 NA TRBV6-2/TRBV6-3 TRBD1 CASSYTGGSYNEQFF TGTGCCAGCAGTTATACAGGGGGATCCTACAATGAGCAGTTCTTC
TRBJ1-5 NA TRBV30 TRBD1 CAWSDGTGPNQPQHF TGTGCCTGGAGTGACGGGACAGGCCCCAATCAGCCCCAGCATTTT
TRBJ2-5 NA TRBV27 NA CASSLSIRGTQYF TGTGCCAGCAGTTTATCGATCAGGGGGACCCAGTACTTC
TRBJ1-5 NA TRBV27 NA CATRYMGGGDQPQHF TGTGCCACCAGATACATGGGAGGGGGGGATCAGCCCCAGCATTTT
TRBJ2-1 NA TRBV7-2 NA CASSLVAGGADEQFF TGTGCCAGCAGCTTAGTGGCAGGAGGGGCCGATGAGCAGTTCTTC
TRBJ2-7 NA TRBV3-1/TRBV3-2 TRBD2 CASSRDYPYEQYF TGTGCCAGCAGTCGGGACTACCCCTACGAGCAGTACTTC
TRBJ2-1 NA TRBV7-3 TRBD2 CASSPKSGDYNEQFF TGTGCCAGCAGCCCCAAGAGCGGGGACTACAATGAGCAGTTCTTC
TRBJ1-1 NA TRBV6-5 TRBD1 CASSSGQGALQTEAFF TGTGCCAGCAGTTCGGGACAGGGGGCGCTTCAAACTGAAGCTTTCTTT
TRBJ2-1 few TRBV28 TRBD2 CASRDLAGGLNEQFF TGTGCCAGCAGGGATCTAGCGGGGGGCCTCAATGAGCAGTTCTTC
TRBJ1-2 NA TRBV5-6 TRBD1 CASSLEGTGAGYTF TGTGCCAGCAGCTTGGAAGGGACAGGGGCCGGCTACACCTTC
TRBJ1-3 once TRBV5-1 TRBD1 CASSLTGGGNTIYF TGCGCCAGCAGCTTGACAGGGGGAGGAAACACCATATATTTT
TRBJ1-5 NA TRBV27 NA CASSFAGDQPQHF TGTGCCAGCAGTTTCGCAGGGGATCAGCCCCAGCATTTT
TRBJ1-4 NA TRBV3-1/TRBV3-2 TRBD1 CASSQGGTGREKLLF TGTGCCAGCAGCCAAGGTGGGACAGGGAGGGAAAAACTGCTTTTT
TRBJ2-5 NA TRBV27 NA CASRKQGSQETQYF TGTGCCAGCAGAAAACAGGGATCCCAAGAGACCCAGTACTTC
TRBJ2-1 NA TRBV4-1 NA CASQAGNAQFF TGCGCCAGTCAGGCGGGGAACGCGCAGTTCTTC
TRBJ2-7 NA TRBV14 NA CASSQDLYEQYF TGTGCCAGCAGCCAAGACCTGTACGAGCAGTACTTC
TRBJ1-5 NA TRBV30 NA CAWSTGRGNQPQHF TGTGCCTGGAGTACGGGGAGGGGCAATCAGCCCCAGCATTTT
TRBJ2-3 NA TRBV28 NA CTTRGTDTQYF TGCACAACCAGGGGAACAGATACGCAGTATTTT
TRBJ2-7 NA TRBV27 TRBD2 CASTFASGSLNEQYF TGTGCCAGCACCTTCGCTAGCGGGAGTCTCAACGAGCAGTACTTC